This T cell receptor beta chain was identified during a study of T cell repertoires in cytomegalovirus infection. In the study overall: Alongside well-studied HLA-B-restricted CMV epitopes, recently identified HLA-C-restricted CMV epitopes were also used. Evidence of both CMV infection and a matching HLA type came from public TCR beta signatures.

Study-wide results and limits: Cumulative public TCR beta family frequency identified carriers of CMV plus the relevant HLA. CMV-specific TCR beta clonotypes restricted by HLA-C were the ones dominating the ex vivo response.

TCRdb reprocessed the reads with MiXCR, giving one entry per CDR3 protein. The sample has tens of thousands of distinct CDR3 sequences; about 29% are singletons. This clonotype was observed at least ten times. The antigen is not known. V was clipped by 2 bases and J by 4 bases; unmatched bases: 6. Germline values: CDR1 MDHEN, CDR2 SYDVKM. The CDR3 contains 16 residues. The specimen comprised CD8+ T cells from cultured PBMCs, sampled from culture after CMV antigen stimulation. The TCR was taken from a human donor in good health (CMV status not recorded). Some clones in this sample may be carry-over from other donors' samples. The chain links TRBV28 to TRBJ2-5; 11 nucleotides align to TRBD2. The DNA of the CDR3 is TGTGCCAGCAGTTTACCTAGCGGGGGGCGGCTAGAGACCCAGTACTTC. This sequence encodes CASSLPSGGRLETQYF.